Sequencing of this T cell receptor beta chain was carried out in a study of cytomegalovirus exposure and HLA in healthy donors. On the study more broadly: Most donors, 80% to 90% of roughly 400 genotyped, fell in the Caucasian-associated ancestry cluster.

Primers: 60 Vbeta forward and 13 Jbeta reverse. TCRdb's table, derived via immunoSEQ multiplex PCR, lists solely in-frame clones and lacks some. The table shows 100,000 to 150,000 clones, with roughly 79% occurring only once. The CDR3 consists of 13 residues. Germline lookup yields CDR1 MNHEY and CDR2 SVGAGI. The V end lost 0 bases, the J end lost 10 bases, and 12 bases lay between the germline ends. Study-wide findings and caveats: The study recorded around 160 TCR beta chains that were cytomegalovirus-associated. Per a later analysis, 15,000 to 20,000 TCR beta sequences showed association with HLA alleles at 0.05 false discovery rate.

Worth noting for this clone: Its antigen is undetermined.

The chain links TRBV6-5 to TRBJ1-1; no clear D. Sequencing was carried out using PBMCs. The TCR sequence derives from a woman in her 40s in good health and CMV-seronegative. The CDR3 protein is CASSYSREFGAFF. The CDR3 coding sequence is TGTGCCAGCAGTTACTCGAGGGAATTCGGAGCTTTCTTT.